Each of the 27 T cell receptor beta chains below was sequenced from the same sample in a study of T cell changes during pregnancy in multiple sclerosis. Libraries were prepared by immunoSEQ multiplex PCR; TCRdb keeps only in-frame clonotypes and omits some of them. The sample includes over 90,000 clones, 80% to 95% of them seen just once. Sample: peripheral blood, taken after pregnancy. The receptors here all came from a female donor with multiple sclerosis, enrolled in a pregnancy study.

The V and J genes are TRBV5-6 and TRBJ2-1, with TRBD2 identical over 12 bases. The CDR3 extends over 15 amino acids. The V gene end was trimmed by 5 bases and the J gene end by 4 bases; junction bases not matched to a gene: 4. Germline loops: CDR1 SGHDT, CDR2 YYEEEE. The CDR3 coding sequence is TGTGCCAGCAGAAGTGGACTAGCGGGGTACAATGAGCAGTTCTTC. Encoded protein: CASRSGLAGYNEQFF.

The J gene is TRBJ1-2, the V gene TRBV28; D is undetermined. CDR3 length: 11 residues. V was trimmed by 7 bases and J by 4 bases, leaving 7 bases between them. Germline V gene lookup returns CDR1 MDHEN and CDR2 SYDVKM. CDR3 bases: TGTGCCAGCAAAAGCATCTATGGCTACACCTTC. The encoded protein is CASKSIYGYTF.

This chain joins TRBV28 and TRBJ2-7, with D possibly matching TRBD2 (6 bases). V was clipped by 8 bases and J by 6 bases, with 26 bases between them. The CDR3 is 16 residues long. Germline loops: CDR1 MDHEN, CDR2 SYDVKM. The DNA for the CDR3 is TGTGCCAGCTCCACACCCCGGCGGGGCTCGAGGGGCGAGCAGTACTTC. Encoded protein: CASSTPRRGSRGEQYF.

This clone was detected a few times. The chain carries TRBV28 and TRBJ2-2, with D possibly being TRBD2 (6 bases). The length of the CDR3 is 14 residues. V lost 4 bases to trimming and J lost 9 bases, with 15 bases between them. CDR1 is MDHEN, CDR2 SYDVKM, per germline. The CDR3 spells CASSSRDSGRELFF. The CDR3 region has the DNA TGTGCCAGCAGTTCTCGGGACTCTGGGAGGGAGCTGTTTTTT.

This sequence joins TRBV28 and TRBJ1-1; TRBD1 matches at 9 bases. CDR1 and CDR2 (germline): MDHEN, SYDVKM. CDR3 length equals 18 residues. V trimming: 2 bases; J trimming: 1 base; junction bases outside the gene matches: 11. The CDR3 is CASSLGTGSPTSNTEAFF. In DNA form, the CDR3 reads TGTGCCAGCAGTTTAGGGACAGGGAGTCCCACCTCGAACACTGAAGCTTTCTTT. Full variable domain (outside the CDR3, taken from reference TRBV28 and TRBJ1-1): DVKVTQSSRYLVKRTGEKVFLECVQDMDHENMFWYRQDPGLGLRLIYFSYDVKMKEKGDIPEGYSVSREKKERFSLILESASTNQTSMYLCASSLGTGSPTSNTEAFFGQGTRLTVV.

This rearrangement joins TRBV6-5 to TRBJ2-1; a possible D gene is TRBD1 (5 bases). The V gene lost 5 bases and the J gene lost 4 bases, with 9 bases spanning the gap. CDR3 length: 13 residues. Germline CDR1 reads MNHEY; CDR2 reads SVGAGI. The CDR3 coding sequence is TGTGCCAGCAGTCCAGGGCAATACAATGAGCAGTTCTTC. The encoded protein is CASSPGQYNEQFF.

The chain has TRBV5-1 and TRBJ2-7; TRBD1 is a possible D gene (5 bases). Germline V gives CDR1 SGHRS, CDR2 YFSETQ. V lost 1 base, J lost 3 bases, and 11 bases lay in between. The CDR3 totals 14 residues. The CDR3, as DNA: TGCGCCAGCAGCTTGAGGGCAGGGCTCTACGAGCAGTACTTC. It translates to CASSLRAGLYEQYF.

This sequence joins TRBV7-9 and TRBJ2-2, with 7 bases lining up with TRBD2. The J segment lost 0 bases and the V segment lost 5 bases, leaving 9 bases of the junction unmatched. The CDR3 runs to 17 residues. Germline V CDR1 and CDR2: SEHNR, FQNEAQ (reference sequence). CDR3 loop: CASSERGGDSNTGELFF. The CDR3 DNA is TGTGCCAGCAGCGAAAGGGGAGGGGACTCGAACACCGGGGAGCTGTTTTTT.

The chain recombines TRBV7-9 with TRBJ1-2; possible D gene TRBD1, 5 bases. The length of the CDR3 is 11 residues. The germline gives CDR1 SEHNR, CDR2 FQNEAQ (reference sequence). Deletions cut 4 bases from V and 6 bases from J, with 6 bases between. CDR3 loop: CASSSRDGYTF. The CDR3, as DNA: TGTGCCAGCAGCTCCAGGGATGGCTACACCTTC.

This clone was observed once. The CDR3 DNA reads TGTGCCAGCAGTGACCCGGGGGGGAGGGAGACCCAGTACTTC. It translates to CASSDPGGRETQYF. V gene TRBV6-4 combines with J gene TRBJ2-5, with TRBD2 matching 8 bases. V shed 2 bases and J 5 bases; nucleotides not matched to a gene: 4. The V gene's germline CDR1 is MRHNA and CDR2 SNTAGT. The CDR3 has 14 amino acids.

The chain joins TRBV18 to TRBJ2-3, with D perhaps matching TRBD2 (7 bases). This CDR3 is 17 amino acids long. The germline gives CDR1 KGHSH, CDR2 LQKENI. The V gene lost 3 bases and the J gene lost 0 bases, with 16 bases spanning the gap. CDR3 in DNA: TGTGCCAGCTCACCCCAGGTAGGGGGGGCTAGCACAGATACGCAGTATTTT. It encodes CASSPQVGGASTDTQYF. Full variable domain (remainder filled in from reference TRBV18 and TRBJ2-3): NAGVMQNPRHLVRRRGQEARLRCSPMKGHSHVYWYRQLPEEGLKFMVYLQKENIIDESGMPKERFSAEFPKEGPSILRIQQVVRGDSAAYFCASSPQVGGASTDTQYFGPGTRLTVL.

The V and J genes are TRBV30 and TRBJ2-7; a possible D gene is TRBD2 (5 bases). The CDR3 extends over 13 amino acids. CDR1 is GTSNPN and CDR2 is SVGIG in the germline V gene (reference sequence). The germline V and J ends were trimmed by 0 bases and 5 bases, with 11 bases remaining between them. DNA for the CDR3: TGTGCCTGGAGTGTTAGCGTTCAAAACGAGCAGTACTTC. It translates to CAWSVSVQNEQYF.

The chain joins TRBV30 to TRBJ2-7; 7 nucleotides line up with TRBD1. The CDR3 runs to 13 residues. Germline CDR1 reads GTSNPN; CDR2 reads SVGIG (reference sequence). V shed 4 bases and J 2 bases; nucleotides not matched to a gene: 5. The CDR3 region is CAWIGDSTYEQYF. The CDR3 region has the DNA TGTGCCTGGATTGGGGACAGCACCTACGAGCAGTACTTC. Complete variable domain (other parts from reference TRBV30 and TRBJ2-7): SQTIHQWPATLVQPVGSPLSLECTVEGTSNPNLYWYRQAAGRGLQLLFYSVGIGQISSEVPQNLSASRPQDRQFILSSKKLLLSDSGFYLCAWIGDSTYEQYFGPGTRLTVT.

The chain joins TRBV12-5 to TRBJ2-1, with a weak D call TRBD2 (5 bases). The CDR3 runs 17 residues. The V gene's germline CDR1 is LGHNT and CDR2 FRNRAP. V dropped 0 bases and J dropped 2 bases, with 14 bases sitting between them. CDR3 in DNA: TGTGCTAGTGGTTTGGTAGTGACTGGGAGTCCCTACAATGAGCAGTTCTTC. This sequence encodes CASGLVVTGSPYNEQFF.

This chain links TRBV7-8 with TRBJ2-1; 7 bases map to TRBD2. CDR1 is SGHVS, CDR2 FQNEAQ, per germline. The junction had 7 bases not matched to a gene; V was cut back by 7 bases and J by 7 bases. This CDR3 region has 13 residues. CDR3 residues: CASTPGGGNEQFF. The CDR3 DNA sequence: TGTGCCAGCACCCCGGGGGGAGGAAATGAGCAGTTCTTC.

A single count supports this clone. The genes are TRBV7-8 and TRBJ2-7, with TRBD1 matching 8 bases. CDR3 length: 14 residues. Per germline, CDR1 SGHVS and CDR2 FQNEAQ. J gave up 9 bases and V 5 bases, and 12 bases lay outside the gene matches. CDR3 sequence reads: CASSPTGGGRVQYF. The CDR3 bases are TGTGCCAGCAGCCCTACAGGGGGAGGTAGGGTGCAGTACTTC. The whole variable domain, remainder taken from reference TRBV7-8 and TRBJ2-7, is GAGVSQSPRYKVAKRGQDVALRCDPISGHVSLFWYQQALGQGPEFLTYFQNEAQLDKSGLPSDRFFAERPEGSVSTLKIQRTQQEDSAVYLCASSPTGGGRVQYFGPGTRLTVT.

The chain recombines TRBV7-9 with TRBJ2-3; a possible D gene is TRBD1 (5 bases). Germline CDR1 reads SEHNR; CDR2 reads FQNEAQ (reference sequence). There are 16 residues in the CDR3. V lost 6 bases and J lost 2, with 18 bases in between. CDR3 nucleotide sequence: TGTGCCAGCAGTCCTGGGGCGAGATTAGACACAGATACGCAGTATTTT. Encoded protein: CASSPGARLDTDTQYF.

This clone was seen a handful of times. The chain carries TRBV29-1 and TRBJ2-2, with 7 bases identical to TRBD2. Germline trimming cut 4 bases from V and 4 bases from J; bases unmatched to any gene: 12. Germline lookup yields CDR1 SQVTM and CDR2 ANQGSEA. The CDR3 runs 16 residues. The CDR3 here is CSVAGREGTGTGELFF. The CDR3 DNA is TGCAGCGTTGCAGGAAGGGAGGGTACGGGCACCGGGGAGCTGTTTTTT.

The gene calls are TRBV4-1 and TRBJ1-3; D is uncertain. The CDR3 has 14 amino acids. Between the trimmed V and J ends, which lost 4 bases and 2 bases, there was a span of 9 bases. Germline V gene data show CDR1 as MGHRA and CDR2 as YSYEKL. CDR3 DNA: TGCGCCAGCAGCCCGACCGGGGCTGGAAACACCATATATTTT. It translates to CASSPTGAGNTIYF.

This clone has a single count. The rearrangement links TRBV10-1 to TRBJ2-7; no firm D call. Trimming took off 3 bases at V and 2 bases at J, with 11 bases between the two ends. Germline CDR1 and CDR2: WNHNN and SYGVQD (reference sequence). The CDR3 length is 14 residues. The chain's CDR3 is CASSESRTPYEQYF. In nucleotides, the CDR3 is TGCGCCAGCAGTGAATCTAGAACTCCCTACGAGCAGTACTTC.

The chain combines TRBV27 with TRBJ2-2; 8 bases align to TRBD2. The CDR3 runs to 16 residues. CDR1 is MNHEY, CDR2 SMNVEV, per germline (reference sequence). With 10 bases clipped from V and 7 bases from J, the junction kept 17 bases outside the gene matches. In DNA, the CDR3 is TGTGCCATCGCACCTAGGTTTAGCGGGAAAGACGGGGAGCTGTTTTTT. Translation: CAIAPRFSGKDGELFF.

In DNA form, the CDR3 reads TGTGCCAGCAGCCAATCGGCCTACGAGCAGTACTTC. It is translated as CASSQSAYEQYF. The chain has TRBV14 and TRBJ2-7; D is undetermined. The CDR3 consists of 12 residues. Trimming took off 2 bases at V and 2 bases at J, with 4 bases between the two ends. The germline CDR1 and CDR2 sequences are SGHDN and FVKESK.

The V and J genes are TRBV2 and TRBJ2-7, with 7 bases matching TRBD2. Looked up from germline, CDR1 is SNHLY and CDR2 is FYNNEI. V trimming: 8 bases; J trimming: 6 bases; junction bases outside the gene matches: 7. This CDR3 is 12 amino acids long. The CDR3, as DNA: TGTGCCAGCCTTGTCGGGGGGAGCGAGCAGTACTTC. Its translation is CASLVGGSEQYF. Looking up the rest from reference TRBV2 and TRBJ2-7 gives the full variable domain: EPEVTQTPSHQVTQMGQEVILRCVPISNHLYFYWYRQILGQKVEFLVSFYNNEISEKSEIFDDQFSVERPDGSNFTLKIRSTKLEDSAMYFCASLVGGSEQYFGPGTRLTVT.

CDR3: CASSIGFLAGEHIQYF. The CDR3 DNA sequence: TGTGCCAGTAGTATAGGGTTTTTAGCCGGGGAACACATTCAGTACTTC. The chain uses TRBV19 and TRBJ2-4, with D tentatively TRBD2 (5 bases). The CDR3 runs 16 residues. Per the germline V gene, CDR1 is LNHDA and CDR2 is SQIVND (reference sequence). V gave up 1 base and J gave up 8 bases, with 18 bases separating them.

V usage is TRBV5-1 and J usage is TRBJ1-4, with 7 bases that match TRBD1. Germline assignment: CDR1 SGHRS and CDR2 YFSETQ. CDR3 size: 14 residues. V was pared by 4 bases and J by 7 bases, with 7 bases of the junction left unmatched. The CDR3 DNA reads TGCGCCAGCAGCGTCGGACAGGAGTTTGAAAAACTGTTTTTT. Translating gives CASSVGQEFEKLFF.

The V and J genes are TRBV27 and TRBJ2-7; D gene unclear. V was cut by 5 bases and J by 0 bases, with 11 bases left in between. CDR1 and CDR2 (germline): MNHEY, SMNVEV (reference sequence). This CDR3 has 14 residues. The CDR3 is CASSPRSASYEQYF. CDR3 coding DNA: TGTGCCAGCAGTCCGAGGTCCGCCTCCTACGAGCAGTACTTC.

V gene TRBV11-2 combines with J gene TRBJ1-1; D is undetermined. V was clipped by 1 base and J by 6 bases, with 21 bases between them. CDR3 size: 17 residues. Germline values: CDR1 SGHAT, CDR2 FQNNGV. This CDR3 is CASSLAGILTGRPEAFF. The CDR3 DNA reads TGTGCCAGCAGCTTAGCCGGTATTTTGACGGGGAGACCTGAAGCTTTCTTT.